Listed here are 28 T cell receptor beta chains from one sample, sequenced in a study of cytotoxic CD8 clonotypes in ibrutinib-treated CLL. Profiling relied on immunoSEQ multiplex PCR, and the TCRdb table lists in-frame clones only, not all of them. The sample yields 250,000 to 350,000 clones, 60% to 80% seen once. The starting material was PBMCs, obtained at disease progression, from a patient treated with ibrutinib. The receptors originated from a human donor with chronic lymphocytic leukemia.

The chain joins TRBV7-2 to TRBJ2-3, with 12 bases identical to TRBD2. Germline lookup yields CDR1 SGHTA and CDR2 FQGNSA. This CDR3 has 14 amino acids. After removal of 5 bases from V and 6 bases from J, the junction contained 3 bases not matched to a gene. The CDR3 sequence: CASSRTSGVDTQYF. DNA for the CDR3: TGTGCCAGCAGCCGGACTAGCGGGGTGGATACGCAGTATTTT.

The chain couples TRBV27 to TRBJ2-7; no definite D call. This CDR3 spans 17 amino acids. The V gene lost 4 bases and the J gene lost 3 bases, with 22 bases spanning the gap. Germline lookup yields CDR1 MNHEY and CDR2 SMNVEV (reference sequence). CDR3 residues: CASSSLPRGRLNYEQYF. DNA for the CDR3: TGTGCCAGCAGTTCCCTTCCCCGCGGACGGCTCAACTACGAGCAGTACTTC.

This clone was recorded a few times. This chain uses TRBV2 with TRBJ2-3; possible D gene TRBD2, 6 bases. Between the trimmed V and J ends, which lost 4 bases and 6 bases, there was a span of 20 bases. Germline CDR1 SNHLY, CDR2 FYNNEI. There are 16 residues in the CDR3. In DNA form, the CDR3 reads TGTGCCAGCAGTGTGGAGGGCAGGGTTGGGATTGATACGCAGTATTTT. Protein sequence: CASSVEGRVGIDTQYF.

The gene calls are TRBV12-2 and TRBJ1-4; the DNA was not compared with TRBD1, the D call given in the table. TRBV12-2 is reported as a pseudogene. The CDR3 extends over 15 amino acids. The CDR3 region has the DNA TGTGCAAGTCGCTTAGCGCACAGGGGTAATGAAAAACTGTTTTTT. It codes for CASRLAHRGNEKLFF.

The chain carries TRBV9 and TRBJ2-1, with TRBD2 matching over 10 bases. This CDR3 has 14 amino acids. Germline trimming cut 0 bases from V and 7 bases from J; bases unmatched to any gene: 1. Germline loops: CDR1 SGDLS, CDR2 YYNGEE. As DNA, the CDR3 is TGTGCCAGCAGCGTAGTTAGCGGGGGGAATGAGCAGTTCTTC. The encoded protein is CASSVVSGGNEQFF.

The CDR3 nucleotides are TGCGCCAGCAGCCAAGATCCGGGGGTGGGAAACACCATATATTTT. Protein product: CASSQDPGVGNTIYF. The V gene is TRBV4-1, the J gene TRBJ1-3; weak D call: TRBD1 (5 bases). The CDR3 sequence is 15 residues long. CDR1 and CDR2 from the germline V gene are MGHRA and YSYEKL. The germline V and J ends were trimmed by 0 bases and 4 bases, with 10 bases remaining between them.

The gene calls are TRBV7-9 and TRBJ1-2; perhaps TRBD1 as D (6 bases). V lost 5 bases and J 7 bases, leaving 8 bases between the germline ends. The CDR3 is 11 amino acids. Germline V gene data show CDR1 as SEHNR and CDR2 as FQNEAQ (reference sequence). The CDR3 nucleotides are TGTGCCAGCAGCAGGGGGAGTGGCTACACCTTC. Its translation: CASSRGSGYTF.

V usage is TRBV28 and J usage is TRBJ2-1; possibly TRBD1 or TRBD2 for D (6 bases each). The V end lost 5 bases, the J end lost 8 bases, and 13 bases lay between the germline ends. From germline, CDR1 is MDHEN and CDR2 SYDVKM. This CDR3 comprises 13 residues. CDR3 residues: CASSSRGAHEQFF. Written as DNA, the CDR3 is TGTGCCAGCAGTAGTAGGGGGGCCCATGAGCAGTTCTTC. Combining the CDR3 with reference TRBV28 and TRBJ2-1 gives the whole variable domain DVKVTQSSRYLVKRTGEKVFLECVQDMDHENMFWYRQDPGLGLRLIYFSYDVKMKEKGDIPEGYSVSREKKERFSLILESASTNQTSMYLCASSSRGAHEQFFGPGTRLTVL.

The chain recombines TRBV28 with TRBJ2-7, with 7 nucleotides matching TRBD1. This CDR3 spans 16 amino acids. V shed 4 bases, J shed 0 bases, and the junction held 9 bases outside the gene matches. CDR1 is MDHEN, CDR2 SYDVKM, per germline. The CDR3: CASSSFGQEHSYEQYF. CDR3 DNA sequence: TGTGCCAGCAGTTCCTTCGGACAGGAGCACTCCTACGAGCAGTACTTC.

The rearrangement links TRBV5-1 to TRBJ2-3, with D tentatively TRBD1 or TRBD2 (6 bases each). The length of the CDR3 is 15 residues. Germline-derived CDR1 and CDR2 are SGHRS and YFSETQ. V was cut by 2 bases and J by 2 bases, with 12 bases left in between. The CDR3 nucleotides read TGCGCCAGCAGCTTTCCCGGGGGCAACACAGATACGCAGTATTTT. Encoded protein: CASSFPGGNTDTQYF.

This clone was picked up a small number of times. V and J are TRBV9 and TRBJ2-7; the D gene is possibly TRBD1 (5 bases). The germline V gene encodes CDR1 SGDLS and CDR2 YYNGEE. The CDR3 is 14 residues long. Trimming pared 3 bases from V and 0 bases from J, leaving 10 bases between. This chain's CDR3 is CASSGGSFSYEQYF. CDR3 nucleotides: TGTGCCAGCAGCGGGGGCAGCTTCTCCTACGAGCAGTACTTC.

A single count supports this clone. V usage is TRBV7-8 and J usage is TRBJ2-3, with D possibly being TRBD1 (6 bases). CDR3 length: 14 residues. Trimming took off 3 bases at V and 0 bases at J, with 7 bases between the two ends. CDR1 is SGHVS and CDR2 is FQNEAQ in the germline V gene. This CDR3 is CASSFGQSTDTQYF. The CDR3 DNA is TGTGCCAGCAGCTTTGGACAGAGCACAGATACGCAGTATTTT.

The V and J genes are TRBV5-1 and TRBJ2-5; the D gene is possibly TRBD1 (6 bases). Germline CDR1 SGHRS, CDR2 YFSETQ. Trimming took 3 bases from V and 5 from J, leaving 20 bases between them. The CDR3 is made up of 16 amino acids. As DNA, the CDR3 is TGCGCCAGCAGCTACACCTACCTACAGGGCGGGGAGACCCAGTACTTC. Its protein product is CASSYTYLQGGETQYF.

This chain connects TRBV7-9 to TRBJ2-7, with no clear D. This CDR3 has 16 amino acids. V lost 5 bases, J lost 0 bases, and 17 bases lay in between. The germline V gene has CDR1 SEHNR and CDR2 FQNEAQ (reference sequence). Here the CDR3 DNA reads TGTGCCAGCAGCCTGGGCGGACCGATGAGCTCCTACGAGCAGTACTTC. This codes for CASSLGGPMSSYEQYF.

In its sample, this clone was seen once. This sequence joins TRBV5-1 and TRBJ2-1; possibly TRBD2 for D (6 bases). Trimming cost V 7 bases and J 5 bases, with 16 bases left between them. The CDR3 extends over 14 amino acids. CDR1 is SGHRS and CDR2 is YFSETQ in the germline V gene. The CDR3 DNA is TGCGCCAGCCGCCTGGGCGGGAAAGACAATGAGCAGTTCTTC. It encodes CASRLGGKDNEQFF.

The chain uses TRBV5-4 and TRBJ2-1, with D unclear. The germline gives CDR1 SGHNT, CDR2 YYREEE (reference sequence). Trimming removed 0 bases at V and 7 bases at J, with 17 bases between. The CDR3 sequence is 16 residues long. CDR3 residues: CASSLAWSLVGNEQFF. The CDR3 DNA is TGTGCCAGCAGCTTGGCCTGGAGTCTAGTGGGGAATGAGCAGTTCTTC. Combining the CDR3 with reference TRBV5-4 and TRBJ2-1 gives the whole variable domain ETGVTQSPTHLIKTRGQQVTLRCSSQSGHNTVSWYQQALGQGPQFIFQYYREEENGRGNFPPRFSGLQFPNYSSELNVNALELDDSALYLCASSLAWSLVGNEQFFGPGTRLTVL.

The chain recombines TRBV28 with TRBJ2-2; 13 bases are a match to TRBD2. Germline CDR1 and CDR2: MDHEN and SYDVKM. With 3 bases clipped from V and 8 bases from J, the junction kept 6 bases outside the gene matches. This CDR3 spans 16 amino acids. CDR3 DNA: TGTGCCAGCAGTTTGCCTGGGACTAGCGGGACGGGGGAGCTGTTTTTT. Its protein product is CASSLPGTSGTGELFF.

The chain links TRBV27 to TRBJ2-7, with D tentatively TRBD1 (6 bases). The V gene's germline CDR1 is MNHEY and CDR2 SMNVEV (reference sequence). Trimming took 4 bases from V and 0 from J, leaving 7 bases between them. This CDR3 is 13 amino acids long. CDR3 in DNA: TGTGCCAGCAGTTCGACAGGCTCCTACGAGCAGTACTTC. The encoded protein is CASSSTGSYEQYF.

The table lists this clone with a count of one. This rearrangement joins TRBV4-3 to TRBJ1-2; D not certain. The CDR3 length is 14 residues. The germline V gene has CDR1 LGHNA and CDR2 YSLEER. Trimming cost V 0 bases and J 3 bases, with 8 bases left between them. The CDR3 nucleotides are TGCGCCAGCAGCCAAGATTCAGGTTACTATGGCTACACCTTC. As protein: CASSQDSGYYGYTF.

This chain joins TRBV9 and TRBJ1-4, with D possibly being TRBD1 (6 bases). The germline V gene encodes CDR1 SGDLS and CDR2 YYNGEE. V gave up 0 bases and J gave up 5 bases, with 11 bases separating them. The CDR3 extends over 15 amino acids. CDR3 in amino acids: CASSVGGARNEKLFF. Written as DNA, the CDR3 is TGTGCCAGCAGCGTAGGGGGGGCGCGGAATGAAAAACTGTTTTTT. Variable domain in full (rest from reference TRBV9 and TRBJ1-4): DSGVTQTPKHLITATGQRVTLRCSPRSGDLSVYWYQQSLDQGLQFLIQYYNGEERAKGNILERFSAQQFPDLHSELNLSSLELGDSALYFCASSVGGARNEKLFFGSGTQLSVL.

The rearrangement joins TRBV18 to TRBJ1-2; no clear D. The V and J ends lost 0 bases and 0 bases respectively, with 8 bases between them. This CDR3 comprises 15 residues. Germline lookup yields CDR1 KGHSH and CDR2 LQKENI. The DNA of the CDR3 is TGTGCCAGCTCACCACCGGTAACCGCTAACTATGGCTACACCTTC. This sequence encodes CASSPPVTANYGYTF.

The chain uses TRBV9 and TRBJ2-2, with 8 bases identical to TRBD2. The CDR3 spans 18 residues. With 2 bases clipped from V and 7 bases from J, the junction kept 16 bases outside the gene matches. In germline, CDR1 is SGDLS, CDR2 YYNGEE. The CDR3 sequence: CASSVGPQAGGRIGELFF. The CDR3 DNA sequence: TGTGCCAGCAGCGTTGGACCGCAGGCGGGGGGACGGATCGGGGAGCTGTTTTTT.

The CDR3 DNA sequence: TGTGCCAGCAGCTCCCCGGGAAGAGTTTCTATCTCCTACAATGAGCAGTTCTTC. It yields the protein CASSSPGRVSISYNEQFF. The chain couples TRBV5-8 to TRBJ2-1, with D tentatively TRBD2 (5 bases). Trimming removed 3 bases at V and 0 bases at J, with 19 bases between. CDR1 and CDR2 from the germline V gene are SGHTS and YDEGEE. The CDR3 has 18 residues.

The chain is built from TRBV7-8 and TRBJ1-4, with a weak D call TRBD1 (5 bases). CDR3 length: 13 amino acids. The germline V gene encodes CDR1 SGHVS and CDR2 FQNEAQ. The germline V and J ends were trimmed by 6 bases and 10 bases, with 15 bases remaining between them. CDR3 loop: CASSISRVGKLFF. The CDR3 DNA reads TGTGCCAGCAGTATCAGCAGGGTTGGAAAACTGTTTTTT.

This clone showed up just once. J is TRBJ2-7 and V is TRBV4-1; 8 positions match TRBD1. The CDR3 spans 14 residues. Per germline, CDR1 MGHRA and CDR2 YSYEKL. Trimming cost V 4 bases and J 2 bases; bases outside gene matches: 4. CDR3: CASSRPGQAYEQYF. CDR3 nucleotide sequence: TGCGCCAGCAGCCGGCCGGGACAGGCCTACGAGCAGTACTTC.

The V gene is TRBV7-9, the J gene TRBJ2-7, with D perhaps matching TRBD2 (5 bases). V lost 4 bases and J 4 bases, leaving 8 bases between the germline ends. The V gene's germline CDR1 is SEHNR and CDR2 FQNEAQ (reference sequence). This CDR3 spans 12 amino acids. The CDR3 here is CASSSEGYEQYF. For the CDR3, the DNA is TGTGCCAGCAGCTCAGAGGGATACGAGCAGTACTTC.

This clone was seen a handful of times. The V gene is TRBV5-1, the J gene TRBJ1-1, with D uncertain. From germline, CDR1 is SGHRS and CDR2 YFSETQ. V lost 3 bases and J lost 5, with 8 bases in between. The CDR3 runs 12 residues. The CDR3 is CASSWGRTEAFF. In nucleotides, the CDR3 is TGCGCCAGCAGCTGGGGTAGGACTGAAGCTTTCTTT.

This chain links TRBV27 with TRBJ1-2; D is possibly TRBD1 (5 bases). The V gene lost 4 bases and the J gene lost 3 bases, with 9 bases spanning the gap. The CDR3 consists of 13 residues. Looked up from germline, CDR1 is MNHEY and CDR2 is SMNVEV (reference sequence). The CDR3 nucleotides are TGTGCCAGCAGTTCTCAGGGCTACTATGGCTACACCTTC. Protein sequence: CASSSQGYYGYTF.